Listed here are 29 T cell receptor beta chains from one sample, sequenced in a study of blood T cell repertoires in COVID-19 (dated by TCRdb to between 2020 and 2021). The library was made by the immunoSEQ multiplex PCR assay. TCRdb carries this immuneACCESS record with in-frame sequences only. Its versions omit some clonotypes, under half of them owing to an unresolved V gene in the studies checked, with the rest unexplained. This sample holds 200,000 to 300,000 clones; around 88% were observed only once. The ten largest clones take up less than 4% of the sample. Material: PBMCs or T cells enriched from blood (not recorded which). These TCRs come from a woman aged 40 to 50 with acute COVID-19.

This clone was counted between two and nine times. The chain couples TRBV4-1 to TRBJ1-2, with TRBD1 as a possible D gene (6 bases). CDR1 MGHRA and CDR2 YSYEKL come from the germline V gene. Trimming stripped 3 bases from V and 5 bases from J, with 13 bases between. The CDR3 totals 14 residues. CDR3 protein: CASSHLTGLYGYTF. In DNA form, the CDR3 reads TGCGCCAGCAGCCACCTCACAGGGCTATATGGCTACACCTTC.

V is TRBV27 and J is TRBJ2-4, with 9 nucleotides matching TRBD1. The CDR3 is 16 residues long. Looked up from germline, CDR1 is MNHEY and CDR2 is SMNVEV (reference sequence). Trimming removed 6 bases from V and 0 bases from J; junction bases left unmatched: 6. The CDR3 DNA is TGTGCCAGCAGAAAGGGACAGGGTCTAGCCAAAAACATTCAGTACTTC. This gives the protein CASRKGQGLAKNIQYF.

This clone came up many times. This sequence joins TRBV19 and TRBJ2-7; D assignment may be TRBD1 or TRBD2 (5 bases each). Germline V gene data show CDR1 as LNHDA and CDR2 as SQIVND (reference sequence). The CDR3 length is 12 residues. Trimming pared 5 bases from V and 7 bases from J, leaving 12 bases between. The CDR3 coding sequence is TGTGCCAGTAGTGTAGGGACGGGAGAGCAGTACTTC. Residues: CASSVGTGEQYF.

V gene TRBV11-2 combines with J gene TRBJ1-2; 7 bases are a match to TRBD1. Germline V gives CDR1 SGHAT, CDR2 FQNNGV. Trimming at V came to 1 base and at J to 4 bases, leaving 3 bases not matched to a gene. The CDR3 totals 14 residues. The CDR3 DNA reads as TGTGCCAGCAGCTTAGGTTCAGGGGGCTATGGCTACACCTTC. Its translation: CASSLGSGGYGYTF.

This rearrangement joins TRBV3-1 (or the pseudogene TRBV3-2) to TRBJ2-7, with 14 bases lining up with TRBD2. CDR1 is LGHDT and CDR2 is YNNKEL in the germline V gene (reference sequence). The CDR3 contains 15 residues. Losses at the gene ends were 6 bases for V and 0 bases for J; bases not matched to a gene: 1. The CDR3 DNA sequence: TGTGCCAGCAGGGGGACTAGCGGGAGCTCCTACGAGCAGTACTTC. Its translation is CASRGTSGSSYEQYF.

The CDR3 sequence: CASSEAPQTGWVVKLFF. CDR3 DNA sequence: TGTGCCAGCAGTGAAGCCCCTCAGACAGGGTGGGTTGTAAAACTGTTTTTT. This chain joins TRBV6-1 and TRBJ1-4, with 7 bases that match TRBD1. The CDR3 has 17 residues. V shed 0 bases, J shed 10 bases, and the junction held 14 bases outside the gene matches. Germline V CDR1 and CDR2: MNHNS, SASEGT.

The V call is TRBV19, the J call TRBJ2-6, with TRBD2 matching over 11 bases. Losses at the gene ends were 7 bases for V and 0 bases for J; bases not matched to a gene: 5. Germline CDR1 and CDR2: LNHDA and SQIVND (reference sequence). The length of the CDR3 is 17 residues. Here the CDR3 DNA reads TGTGCCAGTAAAGGGACTAGCGGCAACTCTGGGGCCAACGTCCTGACTTTC. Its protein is CASKGTSGNSGANVLTF.

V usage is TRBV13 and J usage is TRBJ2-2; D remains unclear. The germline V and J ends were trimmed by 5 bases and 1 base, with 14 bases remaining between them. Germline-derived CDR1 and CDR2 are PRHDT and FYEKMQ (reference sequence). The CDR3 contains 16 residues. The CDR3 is CASSPLGDRNTGELFF. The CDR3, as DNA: TGTGCCAGCAGCCCCCTCGGTGATCGGAACACCGGGGAGCTGTTTTTT. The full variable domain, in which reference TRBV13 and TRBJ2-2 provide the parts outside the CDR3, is AAGVIQSPRHLIKEKRETATLKCYPIPRHDTVYWYQQGPGQDPQFLISFYEKMQSDKGSIPDRFSAQQFSDYHSELNMSSLELGDSALYFCASSPLGDRNTGELFFGEGSRLTVL.

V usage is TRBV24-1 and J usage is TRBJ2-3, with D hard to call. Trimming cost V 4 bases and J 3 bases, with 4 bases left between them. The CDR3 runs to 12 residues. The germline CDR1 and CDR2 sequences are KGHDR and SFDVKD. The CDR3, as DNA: TGTGCCACCAGTGACCCAACAGATACGCAGTATTTT. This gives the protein CATSDPTDTQYF.

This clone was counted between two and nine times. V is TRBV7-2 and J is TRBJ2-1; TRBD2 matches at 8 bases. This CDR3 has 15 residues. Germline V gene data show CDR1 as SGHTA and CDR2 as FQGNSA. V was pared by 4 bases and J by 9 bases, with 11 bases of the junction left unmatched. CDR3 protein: CASSYKAGAAGEQFF. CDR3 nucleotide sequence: TGTGCCAGCAGCTATAAAGCGGGAGCCGCCGGTGAGCAGTTCTTC.

CDR3 in DNA: TGTGCCAGCACCGGAGGTTCCTACAATGAGCAGTTCTTC. Protein product: CASTGGSYNEQFF. The V call is TRBV12-3 or TRBV12-4, the J call TRBJ2-1, with D perhaps TRBD2 (5 bases). V was shortened by 7 bases and J by 1 base, with 8 bases between the two germline ends. This CDR3 spans 13 amino acids.

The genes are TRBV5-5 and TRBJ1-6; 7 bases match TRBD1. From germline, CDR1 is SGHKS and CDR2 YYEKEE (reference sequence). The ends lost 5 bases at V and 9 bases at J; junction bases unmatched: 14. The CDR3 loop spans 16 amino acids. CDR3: CASRYYPTGRSSPLHF. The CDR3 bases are TGTGCCAGCAGGTACTATCCGACAGGGAGATCTTCACCCCTCCACTTT. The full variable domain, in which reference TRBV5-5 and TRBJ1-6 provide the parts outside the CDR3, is DAGVTQSPTHLIKTRGQQVTLRCSPISGHKSVSWYQQVLGQGPQFIFQYYEKEERGRGNFPDRFSARQFPNYSSELNVNALLLGDSALYLCASRYYPTGRSSPLHFGNGTRLTVT.

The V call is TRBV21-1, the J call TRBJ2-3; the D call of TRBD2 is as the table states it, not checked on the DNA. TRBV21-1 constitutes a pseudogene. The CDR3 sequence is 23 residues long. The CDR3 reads CASSKALGRCLSRTSGAPQTQYF. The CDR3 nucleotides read TGTGCCAGCAGCAAAGCCCTGGGCCGATGCCTATCCCGGACTAGCGGAGCCCCACAGACGCAGTATTTT.

The CDR3 DNA reads TGTGCCAGCAGCCTTGGGGGGGGCTGGGAAGCTTTCTTT. This codes for CASSLGGGWEAFF. The chain has TRBV6-5 and TRBJ1-1, with D perhaps matching TRBD1 (6 bases). Germline V lookup: CDR1 MNHEY, CDR2 SVGAGI. The CDR3 consists of 13 residues. The germline V and J ends were trimmed by 6 bases and 8 bases, with 16 bases remaining between them.

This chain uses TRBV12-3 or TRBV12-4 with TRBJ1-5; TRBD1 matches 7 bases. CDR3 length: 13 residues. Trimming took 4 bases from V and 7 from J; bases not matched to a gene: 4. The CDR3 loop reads CASSSDRAQPQHF. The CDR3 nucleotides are TGTGCCAGCAGTTCCGACAGGGCCCAGCCCCAGCATTTT.

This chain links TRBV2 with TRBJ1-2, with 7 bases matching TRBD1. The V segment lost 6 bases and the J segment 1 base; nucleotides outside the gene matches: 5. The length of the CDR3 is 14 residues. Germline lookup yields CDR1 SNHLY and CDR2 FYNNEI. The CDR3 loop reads CASSRDSFNYGYTF. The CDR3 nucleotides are TGTGCCAGCAGCAGGGACAGTTTTAACTATGGCTACACCTTC.

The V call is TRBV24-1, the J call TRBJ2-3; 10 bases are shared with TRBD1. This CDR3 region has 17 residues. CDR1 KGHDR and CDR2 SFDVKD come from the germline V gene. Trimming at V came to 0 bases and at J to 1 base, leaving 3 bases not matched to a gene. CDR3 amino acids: CATSDLQGTGGTDTQYF. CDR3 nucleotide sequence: TGTGCCACCAGTGATTTGCAAGGGACAGGGGGCACAGATACGCAGTATTTT.

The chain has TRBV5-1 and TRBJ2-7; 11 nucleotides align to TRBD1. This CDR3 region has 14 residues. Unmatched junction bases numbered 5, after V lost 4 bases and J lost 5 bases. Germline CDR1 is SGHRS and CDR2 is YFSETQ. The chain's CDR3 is CASSPGTGGNEQYF. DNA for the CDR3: TGCGCCAGCAGCCCCGGGACAGGGGGAAACGAGCAGTACTTC.

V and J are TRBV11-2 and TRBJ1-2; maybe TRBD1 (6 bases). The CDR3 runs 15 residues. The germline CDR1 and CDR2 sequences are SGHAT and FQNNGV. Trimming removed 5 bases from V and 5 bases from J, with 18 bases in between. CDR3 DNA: TGTGCCAGCAGCCACGGGGGGGCTATTGGATATGGCTACACCTTC. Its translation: CASSHGGAIGYGYTF. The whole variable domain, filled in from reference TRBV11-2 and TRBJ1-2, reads EAGVAQSPRYKIIEKRQSVAFWCNPISGHATLYWYQQILGQGPKLLIQFQNNGVVDDSQLPKDRFSAERLKGVDSTLKIQPAKLEDSAVYLCASSHGGAIGYGYTFGSGTRLTVV.

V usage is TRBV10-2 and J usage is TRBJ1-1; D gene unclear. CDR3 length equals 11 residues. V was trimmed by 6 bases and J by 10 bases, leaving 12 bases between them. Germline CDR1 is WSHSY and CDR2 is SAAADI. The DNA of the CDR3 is TGCGCCAGCAGCTTCTCAGGAGGAGCTTTCTTT. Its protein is CASSFSGGAFF.

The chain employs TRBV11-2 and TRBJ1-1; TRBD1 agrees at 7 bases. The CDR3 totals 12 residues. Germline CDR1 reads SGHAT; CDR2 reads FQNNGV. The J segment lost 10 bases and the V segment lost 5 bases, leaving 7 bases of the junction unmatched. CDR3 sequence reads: CASSRGTDAAFF. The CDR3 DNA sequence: TGTGCCAGCAGCCGAGGGACAGATGCAGCTTTCTTT.

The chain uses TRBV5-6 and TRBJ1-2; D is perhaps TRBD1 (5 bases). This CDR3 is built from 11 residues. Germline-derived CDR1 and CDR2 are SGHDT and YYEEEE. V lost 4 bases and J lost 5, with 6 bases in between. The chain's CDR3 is CASSGGYGYTF. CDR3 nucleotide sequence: TGTGCCAGCAGCGGGGGGTATGGCTACACCTTC.

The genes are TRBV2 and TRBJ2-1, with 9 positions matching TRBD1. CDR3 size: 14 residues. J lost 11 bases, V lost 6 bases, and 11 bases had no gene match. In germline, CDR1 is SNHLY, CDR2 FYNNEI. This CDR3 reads CASREDRGREKQFF. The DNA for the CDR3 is TGTGCCAGCAGGGAGGACAGGGGCCGCGAGAAGCAGTTCTTC.

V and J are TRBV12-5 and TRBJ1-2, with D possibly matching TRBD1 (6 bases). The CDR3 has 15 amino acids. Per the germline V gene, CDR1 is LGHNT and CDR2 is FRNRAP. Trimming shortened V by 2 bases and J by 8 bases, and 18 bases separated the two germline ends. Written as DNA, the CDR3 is TGTGCTAGTGGTTTGTTACAGGGTCGAACAGGGGGCTACACCTTC. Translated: CASGLLQGRTGGYTF. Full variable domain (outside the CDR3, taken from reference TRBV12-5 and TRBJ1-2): DARVTQTPRHKVTEMGQEVTMRCQPILGHNTVFWYRQTMMQGLELLAYFRNRAPLDDSGMPKDRFSAEMPDATLATLKIQPSEPRDSAVYFCASGLLQGRTGGYTFGSGTRLTVV.

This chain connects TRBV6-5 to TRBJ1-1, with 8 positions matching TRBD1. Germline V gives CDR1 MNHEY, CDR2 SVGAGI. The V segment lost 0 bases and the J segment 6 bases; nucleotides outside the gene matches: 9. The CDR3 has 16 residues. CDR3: CASSYSMDRVSAEAFF. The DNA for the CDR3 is TGTGCCAGCAGTTACTCGATGGACAGGGTTTCGGCTGAAGCTTTCTTT.

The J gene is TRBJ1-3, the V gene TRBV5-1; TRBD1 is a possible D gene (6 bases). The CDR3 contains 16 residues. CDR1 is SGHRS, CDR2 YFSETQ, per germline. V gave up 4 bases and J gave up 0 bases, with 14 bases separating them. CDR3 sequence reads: CASSTGQTISGNTIYF. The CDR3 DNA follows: TGCGCCAGCAGCACGGGACAAACAATCTCTGGAAACACCATATATTTT.

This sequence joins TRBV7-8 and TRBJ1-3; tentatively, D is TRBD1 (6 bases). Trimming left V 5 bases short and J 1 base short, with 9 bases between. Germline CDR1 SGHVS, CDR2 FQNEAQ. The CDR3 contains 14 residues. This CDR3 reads CASSPTGSGNTIYF. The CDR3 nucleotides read TGTGCCAGCAGCCCCACAGGGTCTGGAAACACCATATATTTT.

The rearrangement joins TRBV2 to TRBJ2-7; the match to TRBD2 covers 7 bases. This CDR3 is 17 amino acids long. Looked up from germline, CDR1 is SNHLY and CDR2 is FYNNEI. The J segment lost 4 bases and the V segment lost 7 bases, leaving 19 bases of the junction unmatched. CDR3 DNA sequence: TGTGCCAGCAACTCGCAGATTGGCGGGGGAGAGGTTTACGAGCAGTACTTC. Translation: CASNSQIGGGEVYEQYF.

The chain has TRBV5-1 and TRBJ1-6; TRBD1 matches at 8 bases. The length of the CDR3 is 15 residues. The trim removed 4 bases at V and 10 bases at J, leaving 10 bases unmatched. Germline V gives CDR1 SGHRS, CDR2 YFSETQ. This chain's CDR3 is CASSQRQGRMSPLHF. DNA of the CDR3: TGCGCCAGCAGCCAGAGACAGGGGCGGATGTCACCCCTCCACTTT.